Given below is one T cell receptor (beta chain) in context. As yet, its antigen is unknown. CDR3 length: 16 residues. Germline V gene data show CDR1 as LNHDA and CDR2 as SQIVND (reference sequence). Trimming stripped 4 bases from V and 0 bases from J, with 13 bases between. The data originate from a study of T cell responses to AZD1222 COVID-19 vaccine. The study, taken as a whole, reports: Unmutated variant regions are reportedly targeted by nearly half of spike-specific TCRs. A mostly white British donor set with more females was recruited, and clonal diversity was possibly underestimated.

Produced via immunoSEQ multiplex PCR; TCRdb's table is partial and in-frame only. The sample shows approximately 70,000 clones, 86% of them seen only once. The source was peripheral blood, collected on day 0 of AZD1222 vaccination. This rearrangement joins TRBV19 to TRBJ2-1; D tentatively fits TRBD1 or TRBD2 (5 bases each). This receptor was obtained from an adult in good health. The CDR3 sequence: CASSTGTGSSYNEQFF. In DNA form, the CDR3 reads TGTGCCAGTAGTACCGGGACGGGAAGCTCCTACAATGAGCAGTTCTTC.